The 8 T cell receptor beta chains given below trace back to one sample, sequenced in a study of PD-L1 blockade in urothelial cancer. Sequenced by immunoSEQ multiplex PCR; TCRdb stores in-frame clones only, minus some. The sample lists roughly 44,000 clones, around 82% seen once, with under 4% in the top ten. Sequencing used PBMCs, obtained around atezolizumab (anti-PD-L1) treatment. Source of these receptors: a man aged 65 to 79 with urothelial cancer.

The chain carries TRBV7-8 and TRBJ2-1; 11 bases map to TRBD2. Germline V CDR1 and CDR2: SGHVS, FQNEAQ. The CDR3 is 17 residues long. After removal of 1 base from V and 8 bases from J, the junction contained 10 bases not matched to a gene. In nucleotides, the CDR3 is TGTGCCAGCAGCTTAGTCTCCGGGGGACTAGCGGTGGATGAGCAGTTCTTC. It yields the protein CASSLVSGGLAVDEQFF. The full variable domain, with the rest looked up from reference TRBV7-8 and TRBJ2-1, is GAGVSQSPRYKVAKRGQDVALRCDPISGHVSLFWYQQALGQGPEFLTYFQNEAQLDKSGLPSDRFFAERPEGSVSTLKIQRTQQEDSAVYLCASSLVSGGLAVDEQFFGPGTRLTVL.

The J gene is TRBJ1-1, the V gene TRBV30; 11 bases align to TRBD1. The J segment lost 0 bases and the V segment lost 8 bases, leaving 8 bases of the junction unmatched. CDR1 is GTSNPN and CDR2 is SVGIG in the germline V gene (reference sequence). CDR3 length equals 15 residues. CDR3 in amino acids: CAAGTGGFMNTEAFF. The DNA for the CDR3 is TGTGCCGCCGGGACAGGGGGGTTCATGAACACTGAAGCTTTCTTT.

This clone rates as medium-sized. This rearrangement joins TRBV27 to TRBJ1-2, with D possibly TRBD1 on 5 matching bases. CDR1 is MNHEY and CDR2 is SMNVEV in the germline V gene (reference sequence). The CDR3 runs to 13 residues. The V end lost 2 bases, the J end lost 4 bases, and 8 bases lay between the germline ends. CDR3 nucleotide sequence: TGTGCCAGCAGTTTACGTCAGGGCTATGGCTACACCTTC. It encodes CASSLRQGYGYTF.

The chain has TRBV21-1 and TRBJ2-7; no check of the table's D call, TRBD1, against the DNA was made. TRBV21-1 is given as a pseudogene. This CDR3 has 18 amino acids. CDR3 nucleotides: TGTGCCAGCAGCAAGGGGCCAGCTCCAGGGAAGGACTCCTACGAGCAGTACTTC. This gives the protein CASSKGPAPGKDSYEQYF.

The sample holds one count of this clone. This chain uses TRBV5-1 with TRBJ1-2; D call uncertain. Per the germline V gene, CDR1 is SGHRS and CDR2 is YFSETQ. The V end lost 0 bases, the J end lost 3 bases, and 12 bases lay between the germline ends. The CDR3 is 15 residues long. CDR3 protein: CASSLESETYYGYTF. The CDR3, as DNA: TGCGCCAGCAGCTTGGAGTCAGAAACCTACTATGGCTACACCTTC.

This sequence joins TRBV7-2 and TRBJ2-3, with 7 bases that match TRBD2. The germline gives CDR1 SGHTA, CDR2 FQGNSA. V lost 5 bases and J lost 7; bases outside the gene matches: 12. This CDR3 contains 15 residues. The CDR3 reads CASSPRDYTPYTQYF. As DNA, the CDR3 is TGTGCCAGCAGCCCCCGGGACTATACGCCCTATACGCAGTATTTT.

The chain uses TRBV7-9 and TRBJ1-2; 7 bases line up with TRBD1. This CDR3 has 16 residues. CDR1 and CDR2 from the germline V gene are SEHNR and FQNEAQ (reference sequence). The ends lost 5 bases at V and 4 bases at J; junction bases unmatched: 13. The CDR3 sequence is CASSGDRDRPFYGYTF. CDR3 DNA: TGTGCCAGCAGCGGGGACCGGGACAGACCTTTCTATGGCTACACCTTC.

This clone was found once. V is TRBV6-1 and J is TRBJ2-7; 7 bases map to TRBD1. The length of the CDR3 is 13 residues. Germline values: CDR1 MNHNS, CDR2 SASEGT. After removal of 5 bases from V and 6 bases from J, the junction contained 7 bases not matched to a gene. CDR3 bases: TGTGCCAGCAGTCTCCGACAGGGCCCCGAGCAGTACTTC. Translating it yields CASSLRQGPEQYF.